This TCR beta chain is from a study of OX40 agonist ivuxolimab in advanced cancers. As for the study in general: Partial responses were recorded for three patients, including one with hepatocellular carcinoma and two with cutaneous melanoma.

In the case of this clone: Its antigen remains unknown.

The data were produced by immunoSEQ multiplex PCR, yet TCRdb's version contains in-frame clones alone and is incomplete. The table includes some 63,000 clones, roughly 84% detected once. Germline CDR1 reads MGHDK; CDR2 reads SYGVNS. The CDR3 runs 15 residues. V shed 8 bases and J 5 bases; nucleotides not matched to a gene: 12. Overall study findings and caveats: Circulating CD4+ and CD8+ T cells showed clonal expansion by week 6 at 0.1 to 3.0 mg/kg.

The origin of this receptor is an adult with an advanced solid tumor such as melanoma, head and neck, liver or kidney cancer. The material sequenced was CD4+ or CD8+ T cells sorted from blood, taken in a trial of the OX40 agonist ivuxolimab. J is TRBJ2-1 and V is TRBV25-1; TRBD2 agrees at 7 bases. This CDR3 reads CASRNAAGDNNEQFF. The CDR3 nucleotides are TGTGCCAGCCGTAACGCGGCGGGAGATAACAATGAGCAGTTCTTC.